Listed below are T cell receptor beta chains from one sample, sequenced in a study of OX40 agonist ivuxolimab in advanced cancers. The assay was immunoSEQ multiplex PCR, and TCRdb's table has in-frame clones only and misses some. This table has nearly 85,000 clones, around 86% appearing once. The sample consisted of CD4+ or CD8+ T cells sorted from blood, taken in a trial of the OX40 agonist ivuxolimab. The receptors were sampled from an adult with an advanced solid tumor such as melanoma, head and neck, liver or kidney cancer. Both conserved end residues are part of each CDR3. The D gene is left open where the match is weak. Expanded clones are given a class, and other clones once, few, many or no size at all.

j_call | v_call | clone_size | d_call | cdr3_aa | cdr3_nt
TRBJ1-3 | TRBV2 | - | - | CASSGTTPGSGNTIYF | TGTGCCAGCAGCGGGACAACACCTGGCTCTGGAAACACCATATATTTT
TRBJ2-1 | TRBV5-4 | - | - | CASSLGQWGALSNNEQFF | TGTGCCAGCAGCTTGGGGCAATGGGGGGCCCTTAGCAACAATGAGCAGTTCTTC
TRBJ2-2 | TRBV7-2 | - | TRBD2 | CASSLEPGTSRELFF | TGTGCCAGCAGCTTAGAGCCCGGGACTAGTCGGGAGCTGTTTTTT
TRBJ1-2 | TRBV6-5 | - | - | CASGRGNYGHTF | TGTGCCAGCGGCAGGGGTAACTATGGCCACACCTTC
TRBJ2-7 | TRBV5-1 | - | - | CASSLEGRGSYEQYF | TGCGCCAGCAGCTTGGAAGGGAGAGGATCCTACGAGCAGTACTTC
TRBJ1-1 | TRBV7-8 | - | - | CASSLAGVRTEAFF | TGTGCCAGCAGCTTAGCGGGTGTTCGGACTGAAGCTTTCTTT
TRBJ2-3 | TRBV29-1 | - | TRBD2 | CSVTGGLAGDSDTQYF | TGCAGCGTCACCGGGGGGCTAGCGGGGGATTCGGATACGCAGTATTTT
TRBJ1-2 | TRBV4-2 | - | - | CASSLTTGESYGYTF | TGTGCCAGCAGCCTTACCACCGGGGAGAGTTATGGCTACACCTTC
TRBJ2-3 | TRBV7-2 | - | TRBD2 | CASSLVTSGGRRDTQYF | TGTGCCAGCAGCTTAGTCACTAGCGGGGGGCGCAGAGATACGCAGTATTTT
TRBJ2-3 | TRBV5-1 | - | - | CASSLTGVITDTQYF | TGCGCCAGCAGCTTAACGGGGGTGATCACAGATACGCAGTATTTT
TRBJ2-7 | TRBV2 | - | - | CASSDRLLFYEQYF | TGTGCCAGCAGTGATAGGCTGCTCTTCTACGAGCAGTACTTC
TRBJ1-1 | TRBV6-1 | - | TRBD1 | CASSLSLGQGTEAFF | TGTGCCAGCAGCCTTTCCCTCGGACAGGGGACCGAAGCTTTCTTT
TRBJ2-1 | TRBV28 | - | - | CASSYSGTLSYNEQFF | TGTGCCAGCAGTTACTCCGGGACTTTATCCTACAATGAGCAGTTCTTC
TRBJ1-5 | TRBV19 | - | TRBD1 | CASMRTGGQPQHF | TGTGCCAGTATGAGGACAGGGGGTCAGCCCCAGCATTTT
TRBJ1-2 | TRBV28 | - | TRBD1 | CASSSGTGVYGYTF | TGTGCCAGCAGTAGCGGGACAGGGGTATATGGCTACACCTTC
TRBJ2-7 | TRBV6-1 | - | - | CASRGDTHLPYEQYF | TGTGCCAGCAGGGGGGACACCCACCTTCCCTACGAGCAGTACTTC
TRBJ1-4 | TRBV18 | once | - | CASSPGMRDEKLFF | TGTGCCAGCTCGCCGGGAATGAGGGATGAAAAACTGTTTTTT